These T cell receptor beta chains were read from a single sample in a study of glioma-infiltrating T cells. TCRdb reprocessed the multiplex PCR reads via MiXCR and lists one record per CDR3 protein. The sample includes about 210,000 distinct CDR3 sequences, 32% of them seen just once. Sequencing was performed on glioma tissue, nonneoplastic brain tissue, or PBMCs (not recorded which). These receptors were obtained from a human donor with low-grade glioma or glioblastoma, undergoing nonglioma brain surgery, or in good health (not recorded which). Both conserved end residues are part of each CDR3. Fields, in order: D gene, V gene, clone size, J gene, CDR3 DNA, CDR3 protein. D genes are given only for firm matches. Clone size is not always given. Where it is, it says once, few, many or a class for expanded clones.

-	TRBV27	many	TRBJ1-1	TGTGCCAGCACCCGGACGGGAGGGTTGAACACTGAAGCTTTCTTT	CASTRTGGLNTEAFF
TRBD1	TRBV7-9	few	TRBJ1-4	TGTGCCAGCAGCCCAGGGGGCGAAAAACTGTTTTTT	CASSPGGEKLFF
TRBD1	TRBV6-2/TRBV6-3	many	TRBJ2-3	TGTGCCAGCGGGACAGGGGAGGGGCCAGATACGCAGTATTTT	CASGTGEGPDTQYF
-	TRBV5-1	once	TRBJ1-1	TGCGCCAGCAGCTTGGTTCGAACCGGGGACATTGAAGCTTTCTTT	CASSLVRTGDIEAFF
-	TRBV6-5	many	TRBJ2-1	TGTGCCAGCAGTTACCGGCAGAACAATGAGCAGTTCTTC	CASSYRQNNEQFF
-	TRBV28	many	TRBJ1-2	TGTCGGGCAGGGTTGGTTGGCTATGGCTACACCTTC	CRAGLVGYGYTF
TRBD1	TRBV7-9	-	TRBJ2-3	TGTGCCAGCGGCTTGAAGCAGGGGGTTGCAGATACGCAGTATTTT	CASGLKQGVADTQYF
-	TRBV20-1	many	TRBJ2-3	TGCATCTACAACTCGATAAACACAGATACGCAGTATTTT	CIYNSINTDTQYF
-	TRBV15	many	TRBJ1-5	TGTGCCACCAGCATTGGATATAGCAATCAGCCCCAGCATTTT	CATSIGYSNQPQHF
-	TRBV6-1	many	TRBJ2-5	TGTGCCAGCCCGGTGGGACACCAAGAGACCCAGTACTTC	CASPVGHQETQYF
-	TRBV10-3	few	TRBJ1-1	TGTGCCATCACCACCGACAGCCTCCGGGGGACTGAAGCTTTCTTT	CAITTDSLRGTEAFF
-	TRBV27	-	TRBJ1-1	TGTGCCAGCAGTTTATTCGGCGGAGGGGCAGGCATCGTCGCTGAAGCTTTCTTT	CASSLFGGGAGIVAEAFF
-	TRBV5-8	-	TRBJ2-6	TGTGCCAGCAGCTTGGTCTGGGGCGCTGGGGCCAACGTCCTGACTTTC	CASSLVWGAGANVLTF
TRBD2	TRBV7-6	many	TRBJ2-7	TGTGCCAGCAGTTTGAATAGCGGGAGCTACGAGCAGTACTTC	CASSLNSGSYEQYF
-	TRBV7-9	-	TRBJ1-1	TGTGCCAGCAGCTTATGCTCGAGCACTGAAGCTTTCTTT	CASSLCSSTEAFF
-	TRBV7-2	many	TRBJ2-1	TGTGCCAGCAGCTTAGTCGGGGGTAGGAATGAGCAGTTCTTC	CASSLVGGRNEQFF
-	TRBV7-9	many	TRBJ1-5	TGTGCCAGCAGCCCGGACGGAAGCAATCAGCCCCAGCATTTT	CASSPDGSNQPQHF
-	TRBV29-1	many	TRBJ2-1	TGCAGCGTTGCGCCGGGACGGGGGTACAATGAGCAGTTCTTC	CSVAPGRGYNEQFF
TRBD2	TRBV25-1	-	TRBJ2-3	TGTGCCAGCAGTGACCAGCGGGAGGGCCGGGATACGCAGTATTTT	CASSDQREGRDTQYF
-	TRBV18	many	TRBJ1-1	TGTGCCAGCTCACCACCAGCGGGGAACACTGAAGCTTTCTTT	CASSPPAGNTEAFF
TRBD1	TRBV19	many	TRBJ2-7	TGTGCCAGTAGTTCCAGGACAGGCTTCTACGAGCAGTACTTC	CASSSRTGFYEQYF
TRBD1	TRBV11-3	many	TRBJ2-7	TGTGCCAGCAGCCCGGGACAGGGCAGCGAGCAGTACTTC	CASSPGQGSEQYF
-	TRBV4-1	many	TRBJ2-1	TGCGCCAGCAGCGTCGCACACGCGGTCTCCTACAATGAGCAGTTCTTC	CASSVAHAVSYNEQFF
-	TRBV29-1	-	TRBJ2-1	TGCAGCGTTGAAGGCTCGTTGAGAAACAATGAGCAGTTCTTC	CSVEGSLRNNEQFF
-	TRBV4-3	many	TRBJ2-7	TGCGCCAGCAGCCAAACGGGAAGCTCCTACGAGCAGTACTTC	CASSQTGSSYEQYF
-	TRBV7-2	many	TRBJ1-1	TGTGCCAGCAGCCGTCCCAACCCCTGGACTGAAGCTTTCTTT	CASSRPNPWTEAFF
-	TRBV7-3	many	TRBJ2-3	TGTGCCAGCAGCTTGCTGCCCGACGATACGCAGTATTTT	CASSLLPDDTQYF
TRBD2	TRBV7-9	-	TRBJ2-3	TGTGCCAGCAGCTCCTTGGCTAGCGGGATGGGTACAGATACGCAGTATTTT	CASSSLASGMGTDTQYF
-	TRBV28	many	TRBJ2-7	TGTGCCAGCAGTTTTACAACCTCCTACGAGCAGTACTTC	CASSFTTSYEQYF
-	TRBV4-2	few	TRBJ2-5	TGTGCCAGCAGCCAAGATCTTAGAGGGAAATGGGGGACCCAGTACTTC	CASSQDLRGKWGTQYF
-	TRBV9	many	TRBJ2-3	TGTGCCAGCAGCGTAGGCGGCACCACAGATACGCAGTATTTT	CASSVGGTTDTQYF
-	TRBV7-8	many	TRBJ1-1	TGTGCCAGCAATTTACTGGGGGAGAAAGCTTTCTTT	CASNLLGEKAFF
TRBD2	TRBV19	-	TRBJ2-1	TGTGCCAGTAGCCAGGGACTAGGGGGGTCCGGAGGTCGGACAAATGAGCAGTTCTTC	CASSQGLGGSGGRTNEQFF
TRBD1	TRBV3-1	-	TRBJ2-7	TGCGCCGGCAGTGCCTGGACAGGGCCGTACGAGCAGTACTTC	CAGSAWTGPYEQYF
-	TRBV24-1	few	TRBJ2-3	TGTGCCACCAGTGGGGAGAGCACAGATACGCAGTATTTT	CATSGESTDTQYF
-	TRBV19	-	TRBJ2-7	TGTGCCAGCGGGACAAGTTCCTACGAGCAGTACTTC	CASGTSSYEQYF
-	TRBV6-2/TRBV6-3	once	TRBJ2-5	TGTGCCTGCAGTCCCGGACGGGTAGAGTACTTC	CACSPGRVEYF
TRBD2	TRBV5-4	many	TRBJ2-1	TGTGCCAGCAGCTCGACTAGCGGGGTCAATGAGCAGTTCTTC	CASSSTSGVNEQFF
-	TRBV6-1	many	TRBJ2-3	TGTGCCAGCGGGAAGATGGAGAGACTTACGTCTCGGGATACGCAGTATTTT	CASGKMERLTSRDTQYF
-	TRBV30	-	TRBJ1-4	TGTGCCTTTCTTAATAAGGGGGGTAATGAAAAACTGTTTTTT	CAFLNKGGNEKLFF
-	TRBV18	many	TRBJ2-1	TGTGCCAGCTCACCACCCTCCGTCAATGAGCAGTTCTTC	CASSPPSVNEQFF
-	TRBV7-2	many	TRBJ2-3	TGTGCCAGCAGCTTAAGCCCAACACGGGAGTATTTT	CASSLSPTREYF
-	TRBV24-1	-	TRBJ2-7	TGTGCTAGCAGGAGCGGAGACTCCTACGAGCAGTACTTC	CASRSGDSYEQYF
-	TRBV6-6	many	TRBJ1-1	TGTGCCAGCAGTTACGAGGGAATGGACACTGAAGCTTTCTTT	CASSYEGMDTEAFF
-	TRBV6-2/TRBV6-3	few	TRBJ1-4	TGTGCCAGCAGTTCACGGGAAAAACTGTTTTTT	CASSSREKLFF
-	TRBV30	-	TRBJ2-5	TGTGCCTGGAGTGTAACCGGGCTCGACCAAGAGACCCAGTACTTC	CAWSVTGLDQETQYF